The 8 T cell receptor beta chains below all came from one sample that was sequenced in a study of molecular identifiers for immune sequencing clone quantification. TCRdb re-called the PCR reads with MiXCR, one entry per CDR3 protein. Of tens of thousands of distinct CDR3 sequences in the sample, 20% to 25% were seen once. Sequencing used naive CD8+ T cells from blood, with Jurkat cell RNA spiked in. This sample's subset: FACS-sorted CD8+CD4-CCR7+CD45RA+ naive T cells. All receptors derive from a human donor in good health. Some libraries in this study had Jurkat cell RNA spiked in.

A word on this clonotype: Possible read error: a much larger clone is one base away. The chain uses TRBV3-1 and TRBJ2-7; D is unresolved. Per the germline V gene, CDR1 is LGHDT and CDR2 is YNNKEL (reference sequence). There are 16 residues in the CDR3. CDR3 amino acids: CASSQDEGRRIYEQCF. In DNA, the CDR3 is TGTGCCAGCAGCCAAGACGAAGGACGCCGAATATACGAGCAGTGCTTC.

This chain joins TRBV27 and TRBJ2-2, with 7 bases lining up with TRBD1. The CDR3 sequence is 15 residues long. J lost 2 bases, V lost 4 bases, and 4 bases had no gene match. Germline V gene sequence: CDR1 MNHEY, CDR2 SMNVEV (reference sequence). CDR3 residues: CASSSRDSNTGELFF. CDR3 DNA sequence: TGTGCCAGCAGTTCGAGGGACAGTAACACCGGGGAGCTGTTTTTT.

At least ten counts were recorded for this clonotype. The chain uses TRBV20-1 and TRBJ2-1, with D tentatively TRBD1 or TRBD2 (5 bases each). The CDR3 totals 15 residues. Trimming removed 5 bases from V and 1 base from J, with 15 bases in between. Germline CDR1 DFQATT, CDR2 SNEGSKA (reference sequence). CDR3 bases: TGCAGTGCTCGCCCGAGGGGCTGGTCCTACAATGAGCAGTTCTTC. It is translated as CSARPRGWSYNEQFF.

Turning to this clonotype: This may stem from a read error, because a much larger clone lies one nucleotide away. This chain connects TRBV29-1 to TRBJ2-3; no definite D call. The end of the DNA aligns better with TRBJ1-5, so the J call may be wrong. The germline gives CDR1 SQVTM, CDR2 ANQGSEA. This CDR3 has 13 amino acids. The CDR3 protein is CSVIWPITDTQHF. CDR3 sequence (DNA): TGCAGCGTTATTTGGCCCATCACAGATACGCAGCATTTT.

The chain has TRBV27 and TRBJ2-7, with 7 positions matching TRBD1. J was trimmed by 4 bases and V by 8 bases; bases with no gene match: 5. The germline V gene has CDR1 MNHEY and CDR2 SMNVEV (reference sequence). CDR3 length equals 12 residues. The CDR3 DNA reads TGTGCCAGCGGTGGGACAGAGTACGAGCAGTACTTC. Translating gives CASGGTEYEQYF.

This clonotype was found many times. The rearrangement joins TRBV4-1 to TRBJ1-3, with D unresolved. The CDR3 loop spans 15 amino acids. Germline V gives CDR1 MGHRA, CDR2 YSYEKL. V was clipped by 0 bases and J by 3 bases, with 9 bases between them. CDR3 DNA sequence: TGCGCCAGCAGCCAAGATCCGGGTCTTGGAAACACCATATATTTT. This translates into CASSQDPGLGNTIYF.

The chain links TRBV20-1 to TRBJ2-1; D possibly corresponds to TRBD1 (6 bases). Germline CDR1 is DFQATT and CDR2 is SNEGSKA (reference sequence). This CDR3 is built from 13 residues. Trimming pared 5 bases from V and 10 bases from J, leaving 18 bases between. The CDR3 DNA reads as TGCAGTGCTGACCGGGACATGGGGTGGGAGCAGTTCTTC. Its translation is CSADRDMGWEQFF.

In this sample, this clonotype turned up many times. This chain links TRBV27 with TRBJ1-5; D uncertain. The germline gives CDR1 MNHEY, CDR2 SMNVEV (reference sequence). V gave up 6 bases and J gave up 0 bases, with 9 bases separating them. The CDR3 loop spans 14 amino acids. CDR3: CASRPVYSNQPQHF. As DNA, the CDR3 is TGTGCCAGCAGGCCGGTTTATAGCAATCAGCCCCAGCATTTT.